The count of the clone carrying this TCR beta chain is one. The data derive from a study of CD8+ T cells in alopecia areata. The sample's treatment: oral pan-JAK inhibitor, 5-10 mg twice daily. Extracted RNA was reverse transcribed into cDNA, the sequencing template. TCRdb keeps only in-frame clones here, not all; method: immunoSEQ multiplex PCR. The sample lists approximately 210,000 clones, roughly 64% seen once, with 3.5% to 5% in the top ten. Germline-derived CDR1 and CDR2 are SEHNR and FQNEAQ (reference sequence). V dropped 5 bases and J dropped 2; count of bases not matched to a gene: 7. CDR3 length equals 15 residues.

This specimen consisted of CD4+ T cells sorted from blood, obtained at week 4, from a patient treated with tofacitinib. The chain combines TRBV7-9 with TRBJ2-7; 9 bases are shared with TRBD1. The clonotype originates from a human donor with alopecia areata. The chain's CDR3 is CASSRAGTGTYEQYF. The CDR3 nucleotides are TGTGCCAGCAGCAGAGCCGGGACAGGGACCTACGAGCAGTACTTC.